Listed below are T cell receptor beta chains from one sample, sequenced in a study of blood T cell repertoires in COVID-19. The table came from immunoSEQ multiplex PCR; TCRdb's copy has only in-frame clones and leaves some out. The data show more than 80,000 clones, about 70% seen once. The specimen was peripheral blood. All receptors derive from a woman aged 55-70 years in a cohort sampled during active or convalescent COVID-19. The CDR3 runs from the conserved cysteine through the conserved F or W. The D gene is left open where the match is weak. A row's size may be missing; if present it is once, few, many or a size class.

v_gene: TRBV18; len: 15; abundance: .; d_gene: .; j_gene: TRBJ1-1; CDR3nt: TGTGCCAGCTCACGGGACAACTTGATGAACACTGAAGCTTTCTTT; CDR3aa: CASSRDNLMNTEAFF
v_gene: TRBV5-1; len: 15; abundance: .; d_gene: TRBD1; j_gene: TRBJ2-7; CDR3nt: TGCGCCAGCAGGGAGGGACAGGGGAAATGGTACGAGCAGTACTTC; CDR3aa: CASREGQGKWYEQYF
v_gene: TRBV4-2; len: 13; abundance: .; d_gene: .; j_gene: TRBJ1-2; CDR3nt: TGTGCCAGCGGGGCGGGGGCGAACTATGGCTACACCTTC; CDR3aa: CASGAGANYGYTF
v_gene: TRBV9; len: 14; abundance: .; d_gene: .; j_gene: TRBJ1-5; CDR3nt: TGTGCCAGCAGCGTAGGTAATAGCAATCAGCCCCAGCATTTT; CDR3aa: CASSVGNSNQPQHF
v_gene: TRBV29-1; len: 14; abundance: few; d_gene: TRBD1; j_gene: TRBJ1-1; CDR3nt: TGCAGCGTTGTGGGGGACAGGGATCGCACTGAAGCTTTCTTT; CDR3aa: CSVVGDRDRTEAFF
v_gene: TRBV3-1/TRBV3-2; len: 18; abundance: .; d_gene: TRBD1; j_gene: TRBJ2-3; CDR3nt: TGTGCCAGCAGCCCCGGTCCGTGGGACAGGGCGCCCACAGATACGCAGTATTTT; CDR3aa: CASSPGPWDRAPTDTQYF
v_gene: TRBV28; len: 18; abundance: .; d_gene: TRBD2; j_gene: TRBJ2-1; CDR3nt: TGTGCCAGCAGTTTACTAGCGGGGGGCAGGAGCTCCTACAATGAGCAGTTCTTC; CDR3aa: CASSLLAGGRSSYNEQFF
v_gene: TRBV5-6; len: 16; abundance: .; d_gene: .; j_gene: TRBJ1-5; CDR3nt: TGTGCCAGCAGCTTGTTAGGAACAGGGCGCTATCAGCCCCAGCATTTT; CDR3aa: CASSLLGTGRYQPQHF
v_gene: TRBV28; len: 15; abundance: few; d_gene: .; j_gene: TRBJ2-7; CDR3nt: TGTGCCAGCAGAGCCGTCCGACAGGTCTCCTACGAGCAGTACTTC; CDR3aa: CASRAVRQVSYEQYF
v_gene: TRBV2; len: 12; abundance: .; d_gene: TRBD2; j_gene: TRBJ2-3; CDR3nt: TGTGCCAGCAGGGAGCGGGGCTCTACGCAGTATTTT; CDR3aa: CASRERGSTQYF
v_gene: TRBV19; len: 16; abundance: .; d_gene: TRBD1; j_gene: TRBJ2-7; CDR3nt: TGTGCCAGTAGATGGAGAGGGGGGACAGGAGCCTACGAGCAGTACTTC; CDR3aa: CASRWRGGTGAYEQYF
v_gene: TRBV11-2; len: 17; abundance: .; d_gene: TRBD2; j_gene: TRBJ2-5; CDR3nt: TGTGCCAGCAGCTTAGGAAGAGCGGGGGGGCCTCAAGAGACCCAGTACTTC; CDR3aa: CASSLGRAGGPQETQYF
v_gene: TRBV6-5; len: 13; abundance: few; d_gene: .; j_gene: TRBJ2-1; CDR3nt: TGTGCCAGCCTTAGCCGTACCTACAATGAGCAGTTCTTC; CDR3aa: CASLSRTYNEQFF
v_gene: TRBV4-2; len: 23; abundance: .; d_gene: TRBD2; j_gene: TRBJ2-3; CDR3nt: TGTGCCAGCAGCCAAGATTCACCCGACCCACGTCTAGCGGGGGCAACAGACACAGATACGCAGTATTTT; CDR3aa: CASSQDSPDPRLAGATDTDTQYF
v_gene: TRBV10-1; len: 18; abundance: .; d_gene: .; j_gene: TRBJ1-6; CDR3nt: TGCGCCAGCAGTGTCCGCAGGGGACGCAGCTCCTATAATTCACCCCTCCACTTT; CDR3aa: CASSVRRGRSSYNSPLHF
v_gene: TRBV28; len: 14; abundance: .; d_gene: .; j_gene: TRBJ1-5; CDR3nt: TGTGCCAGCAGTTTCGGTCTCTCGAATCAGCCCCAGCATTTT; CDR3aa: CASSFGLSNQPQHF
v_gene: TRBV14; len: 16; abundance: .; d_gene: .; j_gene: TRBJ1-1; CDR3nt: TGTGCCAGCAGCCCCACCTTGGGCAGCAGGGGCACTGAAGCTTTCTTT; CDR3aa: CASSPTLGSRGTEAFF
v_gene: TRBV5-1; len: 14; abundance: .; d_gene: TRBD1; j_gene: TRBJ2-7; CDR3nt: TGCGCCAGCAGTTCCGGGACAGGGCCCTACGAGCAGTACTTC; CDR3aa: CASSSGTGPYEQYF
v_gene: TRBV4-3; len: 17; abundance: .; d_gene: TRBD2; j_gene: TRBJ2-5; CDR3nt: TGCGCCAGCAGCTCCCACTTGCGGGGGGGCCATTGGGAGACCCAGTACTTC; CDR3aa: CASSSHLRGGHWETQYF
v_gene: TRBV19; len: 14; abundance: many; d_gene: .; j_gene: TRBJ1-1; CDR3nt: TGTGCCAGTACCCCCCTGCAAGCGAGGGCTGAAGCTTTCTTT; CDR3aa: CASTPLQARAEAFF
v_gene: TRBV7-3; len: 16; abundance: .; d_gene: .; j_gene: TRBJ1-1; CDR3nt: TGTGCCAGCAGCTCCGCACCCGGGCGAAGGGGGACTGAAGCTTTCTTT; CDR3aa: CASSSAPGRRGTEAFF
v_gene: TRBV19; len: 16; abundance: once; d_gene: TRBD1; j_gene: TRBJ1-5; CDR3nt: TGTGCCAGTAGTCCCCCACGGACAGGGGACAATCAGCCCCAGCATTTT; CDR3aa: CASSPPRTGDNQPQHF
v_gene: TRBV7-2; len: 15; abundance: .; d_gene: TRBD1; j_gene: TRBJ2-1; CDR3nt: TGTGCCAGCAGCCACGGACAGGGCGGGTACAATGAGCAGTTCTTC; CDR3aa: CASSHGQGGYNEQFF
v_gene: TRBV7-2; len: 15; abundance: few; d_gene: .; j_gene: TRBJ1-2; CDR3nt: TGTGCCAGCAGCCCCGGCGGGGGATCGAACTATGGCTACACCTTC; CDR3aa: CASSPGGGSNYGYTF
v_gene: TRBV5-4; len: 15; abundance: .; d_gene: .; j_gene: TRBJ1-6; CDR3nt: TGTGCCAGCAGGCAAGATAGCTCCTATAATTCACCCCTCCACTTT; CDR3aa: CASRQDSSYNSPLHF
v_gene: TRBV6-5; len: 11; abundance: .; d_gene: TRBD1; j_gene: TRBJ2-4; CDR3nt: TGTGCCAGCAGGGACAGGGGAATTCAGTACTTC; CDR3aa: CASRDRGIQYF
v_gene: TRBV6-5; len: 14; abundance: .; d_gene: TRBD1; j_gene: TRBJ1-5; CDR3nt: TGTGCCAGCAGCCCCCCAGGGGGAGATCAGCCCCAGCATTTT; CDR3aa: CASSPPGGDQPQHF
v_gene: TRBV18; len: 15; abundance: few; d_gene: .; j_gene: TRBJ1-3; CDR3nt: TGTGCCAGCTCACCGTTGGGGGCAGTCGGCAACACCATATATTTT; CDR3aa: CASSPLGAVGNTIYF
v_gene: TRBV5-5; len: 15; abundance: .; d_gene: .; j_gene: TRBJ2-5; CDR3nt: TGTGCCAGCAGCTTGTACGGGGGTACTCAAGAGACCCAGTACTTC; CDR3aa: CASSLYGGTQETQYF
v_gene: TRBV6-2/TRBV6-3; len: 16; abundance: .; d_gene: .; j_gene: TRBJ1-2; CDR3nt: TGTGCCAGCAGCCGCCTGATGACAAGCATAAACGATGGCTACACCTTC; CDR3aa: CASSRLMTSINDGYTF
v_gene: TRBV4-1; len: 16; abundance: few; d_gene: .; j_gene: TRBJ1-6; CDR3nt: TGCGCCAGCAGCCAAGCCTTGAGACCGGGTAATTCACCCCTCCACTTT; CDR3aa: CASSQALRPGNSPLHF
v_gene: TRBV18; len: 16; abundance: .; d_gene: .; j_gene: TRBJ2-1; CDR3nt: TGTGCCAGCTCACCGAGGGTCGGGGATAGCCACAATGAGCAGTTCTTC; CDR3aa: CASSPRVGDSHNEQFF
v_gene: TRBV7-2; len: 16; abundance: .; d_gene: .; j_gene: TRBJ2-7; CDR3nt: TGTGCCAGCAGCTTATCTGGGGGCGGGTCCGGCTACGAGCAGTACTTC; CDR3aa: CASSLSGGGSGYEQYF
v_gene: TRBV18; len: 15; abundance: .; d_gene: TRBD1; j_gene: TRBJ1-2; CDR3nt: TGTGCCAGCTCACCATTGGACAGGGTCGACTATGGCTACACCTTC; CDR3aa: CASSPLDRVDYGYTF
v_gene: TRBV29-1; len: 13; abundance: .; d_gene: .; j_gene: TRBJ1-4; CDR3nt: TGCAGCGTTGAAACTATCCCAGGGGCAGAAAAGTATTTT; CDR3aa: CSVETIPGAEKYF
v_gene: TRBV6-1; len: 12; abundance: .; d_gene: .; j_gene: TRBJ1-2; CDR3nt: TGTGCCAGCAGTGAACAGAACTATGGCTACACCTTC; CDR3aa: CASSEQNYGYTF
v_gene: TRBV19; len: 14; abundance: few; d_gene: .; j_gene: TRBJ1-6; CDR3nt: TGTGCCAGTAGTATAGTCCTCCGGGAGTCACCCCTCCACTTT; CDR3aa: CASSIVLRESPLHF
v_gene: TRBV19; len: 12; abundance: .; d_gene: .; j_gene: TRBJ1-2; CDR3nt: TGTGCCAGTAGCGCGGAGAAATATGGCTACACCTTC; CDR3aa: CASSAEKYGYTF
v_gene: TRBV5-6; len: 14; abundance: few; d_gene: .; j_gene: TRBJ1-2; CDR3nt: TGTGCCAGCAGCTTGGTGGCAGGGTTGGGTGGCTACACCTTC; CDR3aa: CASSLVAGLGGYTF
v_gene: TRBV28; len: 22; abundance: .; d_gene: TRBD2; j_gene: TRBJ2-3; CDR3nt: TGTGCCAGCAGTTTAGGGACAGATGGGACTAGCGGGGATCCGTCTAGCACAGATACGCAGTATTTT; CDR3aa: CASSLGTDGTSGDPSSTDTQYF
v_gene: TRBV5-1; len: 15; abundance: few; d_gene: TRBD1; j_gene: TRBJ2-3; CDR3nt: TGCGCCAGCAGCAAAAGGGACAGCTACACAGATACGCAGTATTTT; CDR3aa: CASSKRDSYTDTQYF
v_gene: TRBV30; len: 12; abundance: few; d_gene: .; j_gene: TRBJ2-1; CDR3nt: TGTGCCTGGAGTGTCCTCGGGGATGAGCAGTTCTTC; CDR3aa: CAWSVLGDEQFF
v_gene: TRBV28; len: 15; abundance: once; d_gene: .; j_gene: TRBJ1-4; CDR3nt: TGTGCCAGCAGTTTTACTCTTGGTTTAAATGAAAAACTGTTTTTT; CDR3aa: CASSFTLGLNEKLFF
v_gene: TRBV30; len: 13; abundance: .; d_gene: .; j_gene: TRBJ2-7; CDR3nt: TGTGCCTGGAGTGTAGCCCAGGGGTACGAGCAGTACTTC; CDR3aa: CAWSVAQGYEQYF
v_gene: TRBV4-2; len: 14; abundance: few; d_gene: TRBD1; j_gene: TRBJ2-1; CDR3nt: TGTGCCAGCAGCCAAGTTAACAGGGGGAATGAGCAGTTCTTC; CDR3aa: CASSQVNRGNEQFF
v_gene: TRBV4-2; len: 15; abundance: .; d_gene: .; j_gene: TRBJ1-6; CDR3nt: TGTGCCAGCAGCCTACGGACAGAGATATTTTCACCCCTCCACTTT; CDR3aa: CASSLRTEIFSPLHF
v_gene: TRBV30; len: 14; abundance: once; d_gene: .; j_gene: TRBJ1-3; CDR3nt: TGTGCCTGGAGTAAGAGAGTCTCTGGAAACACCATATATTTT; CDR3aa: CAWSKRVSGNTIYF
v_gene: TRBV27; len: 14; abundance: many; d_gene: .; j_gene: TRBJ2-5; CDR3nt: TGTGCCAGCAGTCTTACAGGGATTGTAGAGACCCAGTACTTC; CDR3aa: CASSLTGIVETQYF
v_gene: TRBV2; len: 17; abundance: many; d_gene: TRBD1; j_gene: TRBJ1-2; CDR3nt: TGTGCCAGCAGTCCTCTCCCGGGACAGGGGGACGGGTATGGCTACACCTTC; CDR3aa: CASSPLPGQGDGYGYTF
v_gene: TRBV27; len: 14; abundance: .; d_gene: TRBD1; j_gene: TRBJ1-5; CDR3nt: TGTGCCAGCAGTAAGACAGGGGAACGTCAGCCCCAGCATTTT; CDR3aa: CASSKTGERQPQHF
v_gene: TRBV18; len: 14; abundance: .; d_gene: TRBD1; j_gene: TRBJ1-2; CDR3nt: TGTGCCAGCTCACCGACGGGACAGGGCTATGGCTACACCTTC; CDR3aa: CASSPTGQGYGYTF
v_gene: TRBV2; len: 15; abundance: .; d_gene: .; j_gene: TRBJ1-3; CDR3nt: TGTGCCAGCAACCCCTCGTCAGGGACTGGAAACACCATATATTTT; CDR3aa: CASNPSSGTGNTIYF
v_gene: TRBV4-3; len: 16; abundance: .; d_gene: .; j_gene: TRBJ2-4; CDR3nt: TGCGCCAGCAGCCAAGAACGGGGTCTGGCCAAAAACATTCAGTACTTC; CDR3aa: CASSQERGLAKNIQYF
v_gene: TRBV6-5; len: 16; abundance: .; d_gene: TRBD1; j_gene: TRBJ1-3; CDR3nt: TGTGCCAGCAGTTACACAGACAGGGAAAGTGGAAACACCATATATTTT; CDR3aa: CASSYTDRESGNTIYF
v_gene: TRBV3-1/TRBV3-2; len: 15; abundance: .; d_gene: TRBD1; j_gene: TRBJ2-7; CDR3nt: TGTGCCAGCAGCCCTCAGGGACAGGGGATCTACGAGCAGTACTTC; CDR3aa: CASSPQGQGIYEQYF
v_gene: TRBV5-1; len: 13; abundance: few; d_gene: .; j_gene: TRBJ1-1; CDR3nt: TGCGCCAGCAGCTTGGTCGTGAACACTGAAGCTTTCTTT; CDR3aa: CASSLVVNTEAFF
v_gene: TRBV5-1; len: 13; abundance: .; d_gene: .; j_gene: TRBJ1-2; CDR3nt: TGCGCCAGCAGCCTGACAGTGAACTATGGCTACACCTTC; CDR3aa: CASSLTVNYGYTF